Below are 2 T cell receptor beta chains sequenced from a single sample in a study of breast tumors, draining lymph nodes, adjacent tissues. In TCRdb, the multiplex PCR reads were re-called with MiXCR into one record per CDR3 protein. The table includes approximately 130,000 distinct CDR3 sequences, approximately 20% detected once. Axillary draining lymph nodes of breast cancer patients supplied the node samples. Sequenced: axillary lymph node tissue. Receptors were obtained from a female donor with breast cancer. Some clones in this sample may be carry-over from other donors' samples.

This clonotype occurred many times. The chain links TRBV11-2 to TRBJ2-1; 7 bases align to TRBD2. Germline trimming cut 2 bases from V and 5 bases from J; bases unmatched to any gene: 6. This CDR3 is 15 amino acids long. CDR1 and CDR2 (germline): SGHAT, FQNNGV. CDR3 bases: TGTGCCAGCAGCTTACAGGCGGGAGTCCACAATGAGCAGTTCTTC. Its protein is CASSLQAGVHNEQFF.

This clonotype was found a few times. The genes are TRBV20-1 and TRBJ2-1; TRBD2 matches 7 bases. The ends lost 6 bases at V and 7 bases at J; junction bases unmatched: 15. In germline, CDR1 is DFQATT, CDR2 SNEGSKA (reference sequence). CDR3 length: 15 amino acids. The CDR3 bases are TGCAGTGCACCACGGACTAGTGCAAAGGTGAATGAGCAGTTCTTC. It encodes CSAPRTSAKVNEQFF.